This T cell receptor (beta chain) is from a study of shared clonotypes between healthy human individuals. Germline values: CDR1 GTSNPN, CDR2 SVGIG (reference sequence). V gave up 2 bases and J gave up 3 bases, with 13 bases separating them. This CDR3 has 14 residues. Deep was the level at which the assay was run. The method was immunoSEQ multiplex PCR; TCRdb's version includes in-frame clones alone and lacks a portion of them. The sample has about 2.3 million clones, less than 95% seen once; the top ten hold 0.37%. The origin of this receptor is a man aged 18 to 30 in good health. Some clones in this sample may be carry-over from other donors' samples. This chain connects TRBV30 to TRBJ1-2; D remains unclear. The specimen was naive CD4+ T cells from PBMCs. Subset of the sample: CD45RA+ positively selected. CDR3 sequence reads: CAWSPGSGDYGYTF. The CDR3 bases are TGTGCCTGGAGTCCGGGGAGCGGGGACTATGGCTACACCTTC. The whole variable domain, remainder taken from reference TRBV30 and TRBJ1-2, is SQTIHQWPATLVQPVGSPLSLECTVEGTSNPNLYWYRQAAGRGLQLLFYSVGIGQISSEVPQNLSASRPQDRQFILSSKKLLLSDSGFYLCAWSPGSGDYGYTFGSGTRLTVV.